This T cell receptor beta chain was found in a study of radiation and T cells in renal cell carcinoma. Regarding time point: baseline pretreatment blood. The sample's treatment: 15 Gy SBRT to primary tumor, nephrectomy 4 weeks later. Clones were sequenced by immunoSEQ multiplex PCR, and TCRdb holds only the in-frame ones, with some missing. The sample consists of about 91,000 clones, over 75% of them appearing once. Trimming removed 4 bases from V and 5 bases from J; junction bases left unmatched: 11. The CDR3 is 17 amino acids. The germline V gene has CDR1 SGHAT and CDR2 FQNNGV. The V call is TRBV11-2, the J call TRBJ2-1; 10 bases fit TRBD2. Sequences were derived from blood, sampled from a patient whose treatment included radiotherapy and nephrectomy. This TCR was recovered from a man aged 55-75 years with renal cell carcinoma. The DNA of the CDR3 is TGTGCCAGCAGCTCCGGGACTAGCGTATTCGTCCACAATGAGCAGTTCTTC. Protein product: CASSSGTSVFVHNEQFF.